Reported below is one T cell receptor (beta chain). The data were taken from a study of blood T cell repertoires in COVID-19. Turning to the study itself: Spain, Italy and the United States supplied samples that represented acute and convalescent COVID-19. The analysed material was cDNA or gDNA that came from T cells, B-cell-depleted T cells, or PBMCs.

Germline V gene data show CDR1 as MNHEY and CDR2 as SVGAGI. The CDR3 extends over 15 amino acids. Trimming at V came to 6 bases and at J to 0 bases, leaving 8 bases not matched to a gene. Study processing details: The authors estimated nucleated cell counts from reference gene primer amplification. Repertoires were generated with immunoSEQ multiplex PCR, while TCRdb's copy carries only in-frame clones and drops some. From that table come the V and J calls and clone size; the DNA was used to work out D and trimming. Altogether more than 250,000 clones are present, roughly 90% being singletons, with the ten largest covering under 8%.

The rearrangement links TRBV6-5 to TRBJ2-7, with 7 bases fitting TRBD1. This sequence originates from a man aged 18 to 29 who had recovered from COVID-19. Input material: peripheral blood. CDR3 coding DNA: TGTGCCAGCAGAAAGGGACAGACCGACTCCTACGAGCAGTACTTC. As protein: CASRKGQTDSYEQYF.